This TCR beta chain was obtained from a study of blood T cell repertoires in COVID-19. Germline-derived CDR1 and CDR2 are DFQATT and SNEGSKA (reference sequence). The ends were cut back, 7 bases at V and 0 bases at J, with 4 bases in the middle. The length of the CDR3 is 11 residues. Original processing methods: Quantification of nucleated cells was approximated via reference gene primer amplification. Only in-frame clones appear in the TCRdb table, and some are missing; sequencing was by immunoSEQ multiplex PCR. That table gives V, J and clone size, and the DNA gave D and trimming. The sample carries about 26,000 clones, roughly 80% recorded once.

The sequenced sample consisted of peripheral blood. The chain is built from TRBV20-1 and TRBJ1-3, with D unresolved. The sequence was collected from a man aged 45-60 years with active or convalescent COVID-19. CDR3 residues: CSVFSGNTIYF. The CDR3 DNA sequence: TGCAGTGTCTTCTCTGGAAACACCATATATTTT.